This TCR beta chain was recorded in a study of cytomegalovirus exposure and HLA in healthy donors. General observations from the study: The study labeled 150 or so TCR beta chains cytomegalovirus-associated.

Donors were drawn from the roughly 120-subject validation cohort, separate from the roughly 670-subject first cohort. Trimming stripped 7 bases from V and 0 bases from J, with 13 bases between. CDR3 length: 15 residues. Germline CDR1 and CDR2: LNHDA and SQIVND (reference sequence). A single count supports this clone. Its antigen is not known. The repertoire was sequenced with immunoSEQ multiplex PCR; TCRdb's copy has only in-frame clones and lacks some. This table has 75,000 to 100,000 clones, around 96% appearing once. The material sequenced was PBMCs. This clonotype originated in a young man in good health and CMV-seronegative. The chain joins TRBV19 to TRBJ1-5, with no clear D. CDR3 sequence (DNA): TGTGCCAGTATTAACACCCCATATAGCAATCAGCCCCAGCATTTT. As protein: CASINTPYSNQPQHF.